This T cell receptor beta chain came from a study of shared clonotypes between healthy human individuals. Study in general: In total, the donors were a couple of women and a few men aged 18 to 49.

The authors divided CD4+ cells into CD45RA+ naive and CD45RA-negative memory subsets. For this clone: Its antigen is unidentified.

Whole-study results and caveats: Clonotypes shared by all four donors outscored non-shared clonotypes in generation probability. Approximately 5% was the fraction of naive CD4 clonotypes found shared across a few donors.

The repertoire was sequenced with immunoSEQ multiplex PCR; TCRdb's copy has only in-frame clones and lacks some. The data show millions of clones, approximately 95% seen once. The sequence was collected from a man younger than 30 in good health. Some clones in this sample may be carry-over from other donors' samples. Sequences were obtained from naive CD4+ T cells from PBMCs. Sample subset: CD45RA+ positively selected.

The chain's CDR3 is CASSLGSGGYTF. The CDR3, as DNA: TGTGCCAGCAGCTTAGGGTCCGGGGGCTACACCTTC. The gene calls are TRBV7-9 and TRBJ1-2, with D uncertain. This CDR3 has 12 amino acids. Germline V gene lookup returns CDR1 SEHNR and CDR2 FQNEAQ (reference sequence). Deletions cut 1 base from V and 8 bases from J, with 8 bases between.